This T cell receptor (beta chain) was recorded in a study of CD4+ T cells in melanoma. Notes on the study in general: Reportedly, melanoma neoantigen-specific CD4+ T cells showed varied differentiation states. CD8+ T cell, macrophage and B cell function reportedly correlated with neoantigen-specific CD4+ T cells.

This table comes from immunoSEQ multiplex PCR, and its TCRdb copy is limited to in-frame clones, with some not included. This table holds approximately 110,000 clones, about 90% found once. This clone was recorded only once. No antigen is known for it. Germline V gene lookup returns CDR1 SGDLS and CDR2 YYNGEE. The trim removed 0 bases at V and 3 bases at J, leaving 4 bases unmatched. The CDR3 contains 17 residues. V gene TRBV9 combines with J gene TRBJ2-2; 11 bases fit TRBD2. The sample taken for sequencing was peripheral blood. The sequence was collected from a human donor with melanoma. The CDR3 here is CASSVGGTSGYTGELFF. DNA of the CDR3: TGTGCCAGCAGCGTAGGGGGGACTAGCGGCTACACCGGGGAGCTGTTTTTT.